These T cell receptor beta chains were read from a single sample in a study of blood T cell repertoires in COVID-19. Sequencing was performed with immunoSEQ multiplex PCR; in TCRdb, only in-frame clones are kept and a portion is missing. The sample records approximately 200,000 clones, around 86% being singletons. The sample was PBMCs or T cells enriched from blood (not recorded which). These receptors all come from a woman in her twenties or thirties who had recovered from COVID-19. Both conserved end residues are part of each CDR3. Fields, in order: J gene, clone size, CDR3 length, V gene, CDR3 protein. Only part of the rows carry a size: once, few, many, or a class if the clone is expanded.

>TRBJ2-5|NA|15|TRBV11-2
CASSPGQGARETQYF
>TRBJ1-5|NA|15|TRBV24-1
CATSGRQDLGGPQHF
>TRBJ2-3|once|12|TRBV6-5
CASIWPTDTQYF
>TRBJ2-1|NA|16|TRBV5-1
CASSFEVGDTYNEQFF
>TRBJ2-7|NA|15|TRBV28
CASSSGLADPYEQYF
>TRBJ2-4|NA|18|TRBV28
CASSLGDREGLAKNIQYF
>TRBJ2-2|NA|16|TRBV7-6
CASSPRGGGNTGELFF
>TRBJ1-6|NA|15|TRBV7-2
CASSPRTAYNSPLHF
>TRBJ2-7|NA|14|TRBV19
CASSIQSREGEQYF
>TRBJ1-6|NA|18|TRBV27
CASSLATGTGYYNSPLHF
>TRBJ2-7|NA|14|TRBV9
CASSDGGPDYEQYF
>TRBJ1-2|few|15|TRBV6-4
CASSAQTGQGSGYTF
>TRBJ2-3|NA|17|TRBV2
CASSSIGTSVSTDTQYF
>TRBJ1-1|NA|15|TRBV5-4
CASSLGKGLSTEAFF
>TRBJ1-2|NA|11|TRBV21-1
CASKPHYGYTF
>TRBJ1-5|NA|15|TRBV19
CASKGAESAFAPQHF
>TRBJ2-7|NA|14|TRBV28
CASSQTGGLYEQYF
>TRBJ2-1|NA|16|TRBV27
CASSLRSGRYRNEQFF
>TRBJ2-7|NA|14|TRBV10-3
CAIRETAARYEQYF
>TRBJ2-3|NA|15|TRBV29-1
CSVEILAFSTDTQYF
>TRBJ1-5|NA|13|TRBV2
CASNNRGNQPQHF
>TRBJ2-1|NA|15|TRBV6-2/TRBV6-3
CASSSGLADYNEQFF
>TRBJ1-2|NA|15|TRBV19
CASRGGQGANYGYTF
>TRBJ2-1|few|17|TRBV5-6
CASSLRKRDRDYNEQFF
>TRBJ1-4|NA|14|TRBV6-5
CASTPGGSNEKLFF
>TRBJ1-3|NA|18|TRBV2
CASSVVQPPFYFGNTIYF
>TRBJ2-1|NA|16|TRBV7-3
CASSLEAGGPLNEQFF
>TRBJ2-7|NA|15|TRBV6-6
CASSSGTSAVYEQYF
>TRBJ2-2|NA|15|TRBV14
CASRSGTSGTGELFF
>TRBJ2-1|few|18|TRBV7-8
CASSLLASGRTLGNEQFF
>TRBJ2-7|NA|12|TRBV28
CAAYKRRGEQYF
>TRBJ1-1|once|13|TRBV30
CAWALGVNTEAFF
>TRBJ1-5|NA|14|TRBV3-1/TRBV3-2
CASSQAGYNQPQHF
>TRBJ1-2|NA|16|TRBV27
CASSLTFGTGNYGYTF
>TRBJ2-5|NA|14|TRBV29-1
CSVEWGERMETQYF
>TRBJ1-1|NA|13|TRBV7-2
CASSLALNTEAFF
>TRBJ1-1|NA|16|TRBV10-2
CASSTLGGGAGTEAFF
>TRBJ1-4|NA|15|TRBV10-2
CASSERQGFNEKLFF
>TRBJ1-2|few|16|TRBV11-2
CASSLSGTESNYGYTF
>TRBJ2-7|once|14|TRBV5-4
CASSEQGAHHEQYF
>TRBJ1-5|few|17|TRBV5-3
CARRRCPGGDSNQPQHF
>TRBJ2-5|NA|15|TRBV18
CASSPTGGGTETQYF
>TRBJ2-5|once|18|TRBV24-1
CATSDLPASGTTRETQYF
>TRBJ1-6|NA|16|TRBV28
CASSPPRQGQGSPLHF
>TRBJ2-1|NA|12|TRBV29-1
CSVVQENNEQFF